The rows below give T cell receptor beta chains drawn from one sample of a study of vaccination and CD4 T cells after COVID-19. For these receptors, no antigen is known. TCRdb re-called the PCR reads through MiXCR, storing one row per CDR3 protein. The sample carries roughly 24,000 distinct CDR3 sequences, about 64% recorded once. What was sequenced was CD4+ T cells from blood, cultured in vitro. The source of these receptors is a human donor who had recovered from COVID-19. Each CDR3 is given with its conserved first and last residue. D genes are given only for firm matches. Some rows have no size entry. The others give once, few or many, or a class for an expanded clone.

D | size | J | V | CDR3 | DNA
- | - | TRBJ1-2 | TRBV6-2/TRBV6-3 | CVSSQAVYGYTF | TGTGTCAGCAGCCAGGCGGTCTATGGCTACACCTTC
TRBD1 | - | TRBJ1-5 | TRBV19 | CASSGTGGDQPQHF | TGTGCCAGTAGCGGGACAGGGGGCGATCAGCCCCAGCATTTT
- | few | TRBJ1-5 | TRBV19 | CASNPRNGNQPQHF | TGTGCCAGTAACCCCAGGAACGGCAATCAGCCCCAGCATTTT
- | - | TRBJ1-6 | TRBV30 | CVWSVGRRVNNSPLHF | TGTGTCTGGAGTGTAGGTCGCAGGGTGAATAATTCACCCCTCCACTTT
TRBD1 | - | TRBJ1-2 | TRBV24-1 | CATSDPGQGANYGYTF | TGTGCCACCAGTGACCCGGGACAGGGGGCGAACTATGGCTACACCTTC
- | few | TRBJ1-2 | TRBV11-3 | CASSLGYGYTF | TGTGCCAGCAGTTTAGGGTATGGCTACACCTTC
- | - | TRBJ2-1 | TRBV20-1 | CSAPRGSGKEQFF | TGCAGTGCCCCCCGGGGTAGCGGAAAGGAGCAGTTCTTC
TRBD1 | - | TRBJ1-5 | TRBV27 | CASPHRTGISDNQPQHF | TGTGCCAGCCCCCATCGGACAGGCATCTCCGATAATCAGCCCCAGCATTTT
- | - | TRBJ2-3 | TRBV7-2 | CASSPPREPNTDTQYF | TGTGCCAGCAGCCCACCCCGTGAGCCTAACACAGATACGCAGTATTTT
TRBD1 | - | TRBJ1-1 | TRBV7-6 | CASSPGQGNTEAFF | TGTGCCAGCAGCCCCGGACAGGGGAACACTGAAGCTTTCTTT
- | - | TRBJ2-2 | TRBV27 | CASSFGGGELFF | TGTGCCAGCAGTTTTGGGGGCGGGGAGCTGTTTTTT
- | - | TRBJ1-3 | TRBV28 | CASSLLAGRNTIYF | TGTGCCAGCAGTTTATTGGCAGGGAGAAACACCATATATTTT
TRBD1 | - | TRBJ1-5 | TRBV28 | CASSFLGQGTSPQHF | TGTGCCAGCAGTTTTCTGGGACAGGGAACTTCGCCCCAGCATTTT
- | - | TRBJ1-1 | TRBV7-3 | CASSSGWDTEAFF | TGTGCCAGCAGCTCGGGATGGGACACTGAAGCTTTCTTT
- | once | TRBJ2-1 | TRBV20-1 | CSAPDPRSSYNEQFF | TGCAGTGCTCCGGACCCAAGAAGCTCCTACAATGAGCAGTTCTTC
- | few | TRBJ2-2 | TRBV7-8 | CASSPNTHTGELFF | TGTGCCAGCAGCCCGAACACGCACACCGGGGAGCTGTTTTTT
- | - | TRBJ2-3 | TRBV7-3 | CASSPPDYTDTQYF | TGTGCCAGCAGCCCCCCTGACTACACAGATACGCAGTATTTT
TRBD1 | few | TRBJ1-1 | TRBV9 | CASSVGGGQGNTEAFF | TGTGCCAGCAGCGTAGGAGGGGGACAGGGGAACACTGAAGCTTTCTTT
- | - | TRBJ2-2 | TRBV19 | CASRVSGGGNTGELFF | TGTGCCAGTAGAGTCTCAGGAGGGGGTAACACCGGGGAGCTGTTTTTT
- | few | TRBJ2-2 | TRBV7-2 | CASSPSRRTGELFF | TGTGCCAGCAGCCCTTCCCGGAGAACCGGGGAGCTGTTTTTT
- | once | TRBJ2-3 | TRBV5-1 | CASSLGGYTDTQYF | TGCGCCAGCAGCTTGGGCGGTTACACAGATACGCAGTATTTT
- | - | TRBJ2-2 | TRBV7-2 | CASSLWQNTGELFF | TGTGCCAGCAGCTTATGGCAGAACACCGGGGAGCTGTTTTTT
TRBD1 | - | TRBJ2-7 | TRBV7-6 | CASSGQTGSHYEQYF | TGTGCCAGCAGCGGGCAGACAGGGAGTCACTACGAGCAGTACTTC
TRBD1 | - | TRBJ1-2 | TRBV20-1 | CSARVRETGGARGYTF | TGCAGTGCTAGGGTCCGGGAAACAGGGGGCGCGCGGGGCTACACCTTC
- | - | TRBJ2-5 | TRBV11-2 | CASSLGGQRGIETQYF | TGTGCCAGCAGCTTAGGCGGTCAACGAGGGATCGAGACCCAGTACTTC
TRBD2 | few | TRBJ2-3 | TRBV6-1 | CASSLGGGTDTQYF | TGTGCCAGCAGTCTGGGGGGAGGGACAGATACGCAGTATTTT
- | - | TRBJ1-4 | TRBV20-1 | CSAIQVLGGEKLFF | TGCAGTGCCATACAGGTCCTAGGTGGTGAAAAACTGTTTTTT
- | - | TRBJ1-1 | TRBV4-3 | CASSQDSARAEAFF | TGCGCCAGCAGCCAAGATTCGGCGCGTGCTGAAGCTTTCTTT
- | few | TRBJ1-2 | TRBV19 | CAAKGRGWYGYTF | TGTGCCGCTAAGGGGAGGGGCTGGTATGGCTACACCTTC
TRBD1 | - | TRBJ1-1 | TRBV10-2 | CASTDRSGGNTEAFF | TGCGCCAGCACGGACAGGTCGGGGGGAAACACTGAAGCTTTCTTT
- | few | TRBJ2-3 | TRBV20-1 | CSASSRDTQYF | TGCAGTGCTAGTAGTCGGGATACGCAGTATTTT
- | - | TRBJ1-6 | TRBV19 | CASGDSENSPLHF | TGTGCCAGTGGAGATTCAGAAAATTCACCCCTCCACTTT
TRBD2 | - | TRBJ2-7 | TRBV20-1 | CSARAPLAGLGEQYF | TGCAGTGCTAGAGCCCCACTAGCGGGACTAGGTGAGCAGTACTTC
- | few | TRBJ1-1 | TRBV7-6 | CASSQSPWGTEAFF | TGTGCCAGCAGCCAATCCCCTTGGGGCACTGAAGCTTTCTTT
- | - | TRBJ2-7 | TRBV2 | CASRGVAGFEQYF | TGTGCCAGCAGGGGGGTGGCAGGCTTCGAGCAGTACTTC
TRBD2 | - | TRBJ2-7 | TRBV27 | CASSFALSSGVTYEQYF | TGTGCCAGCAGTTTCGCCCTTTCTAGCGGGGTAACCTACGAGCAGTACTTC
TRBD1 | - | TRBJ1-6 | TRBV19 | CASSFPGTGGPPLHF | TGTGCCAGTAGTTTTCCCGGGACAGGGGGACCACCCCTCCACTTT
TRBD1 | - | TRBJ2-3 | TRBV19 | CASNPRQGTDTQYF | TGTGCCAGTAACCCAAGACAGGGGACAGATACGCAGTATTTT
- | - | TRBJ1-6 | TRBV30 | CAWSVPREAPLHF | TGTGCCTGGAGTGTCCCCCGGGAAGCACCCCTCCACTTT
- | few | TRBJ1-6 | TRBV6-1 | CASRGGLTAPLHF | TGTGCCAGCAGGGGAGGTCTCACGGCACCCCTCCACTTT
TRBD1 | few | TRBJ1-5 | TRBV7-2 | CASSQETGGSQPQHF | TGTGCCAGCAGCCAGGAAACAGGGGGTAGTCAGCCCCAGCATTTT
- | - | TRBJ2-2 | TRBV6-2/TRBV6-3 | CASSYRREGAYNTGELFF | TGTGCCAGCAGTTACCGGAGGGAGGGGGCGTACAACACCGGGGAGCTGTTTTTT
TRBD1 | once | TRBJ1-4 | TRBV6-1 | CASRRDREREKLFF | TGTGCCAGCAGGCGGGACAGGGAAAGGGAAAAACTGTTTTTT
- | - | TRBJ1-2 | TRBV9 | CASSVGRGRDGYTF | TGTGCCAGCAGCGTAGGGAGGGGCCGGGATGGCTACACCTTC
TRBD2 | - | TRBJ2-1 | TRBV28 | CASRPSLVGGPRNEQFF | TGTGCCAGCAGACCCTCTCTAGTGGGAGGGCCGCGTAATGAGCAGTTCTTC